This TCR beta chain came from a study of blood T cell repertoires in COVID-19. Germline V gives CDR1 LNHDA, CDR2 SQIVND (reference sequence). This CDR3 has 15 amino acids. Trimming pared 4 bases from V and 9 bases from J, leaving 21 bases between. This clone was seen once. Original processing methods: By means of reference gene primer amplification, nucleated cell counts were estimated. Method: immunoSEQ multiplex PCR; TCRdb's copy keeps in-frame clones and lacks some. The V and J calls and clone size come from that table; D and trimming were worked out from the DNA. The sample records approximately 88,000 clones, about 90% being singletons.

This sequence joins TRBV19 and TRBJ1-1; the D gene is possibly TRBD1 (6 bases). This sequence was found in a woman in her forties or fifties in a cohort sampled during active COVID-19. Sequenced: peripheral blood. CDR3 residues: CASSTTSRGSRKAFF. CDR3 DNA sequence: TGTGCCAGTAGTACAACTTCCAGGGGATCTCGGAAAGCTTTCTTT.